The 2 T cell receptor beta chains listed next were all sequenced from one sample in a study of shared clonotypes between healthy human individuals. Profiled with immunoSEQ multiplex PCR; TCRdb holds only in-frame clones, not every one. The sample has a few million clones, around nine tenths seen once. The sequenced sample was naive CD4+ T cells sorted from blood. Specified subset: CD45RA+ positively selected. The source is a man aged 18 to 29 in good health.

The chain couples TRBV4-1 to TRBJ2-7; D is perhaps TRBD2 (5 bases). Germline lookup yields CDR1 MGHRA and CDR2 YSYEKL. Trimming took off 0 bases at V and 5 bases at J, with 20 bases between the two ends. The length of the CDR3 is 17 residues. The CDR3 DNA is TGCGCCAGCAGCCAAGACGGGTCTCTGGGAGTGGAAAACGAGCAGTACTTC. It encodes CASSQDGSLGVENEQYF.

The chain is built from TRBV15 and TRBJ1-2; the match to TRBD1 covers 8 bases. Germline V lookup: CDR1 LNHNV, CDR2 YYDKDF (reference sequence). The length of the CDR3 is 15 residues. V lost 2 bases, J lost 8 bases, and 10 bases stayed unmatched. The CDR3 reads CATSRQGTGGQGYTF. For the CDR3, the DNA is TGTGCCACCAGCAGACAGGGAACAGGGGGACAGGGCTACACCTTC.